This record looks at one T cell receptor beta chain sequence and its context. This sample was included in a study of blood T cell repertoires in COVID-19. The data were produced by immunoSEQ multiplex PCR, yet TCRdb's version contains in-frame clones alone and is incomplete. The table records hundreds of thousands of clones, 88% of them present only once. Germline-derived CDR1 and CDR2 are SGHRS and YFSETQ. The CDR3 loop spans 15 amino acids. With V trimmed by 0 bases and J by 3 bases, 3 bases remained unmatched. The chain links TRBV5-1 to TRBJ2-3; TRBD2 matches 8 bases. The receptor was isolated from a woman aged 40 to 50 with acute COVID-19. Sequences were obtained from PBMCs or T cells enriched from blood (not recorded which). CDR3 in amino acids: CASSLDSGETDTQYF. The CDR3, as DNA: TGCGCCAGCAGCTTGGATAGCGGGGAAACAGATACGCAGTATTTT.